This T cell receptor (beta chain) was found in a study of human versus mouse CDR3 diversity and MHC coevolution. The method was immunoSEQ multiplex PCR; TCRdb's version includes in-frame clones alone and lacks a portion of them. The profile shows roughly 80,000 clones, about 94% of them singletons. The sequencing sample was made of naive CD4+ T cells from blood. Described subset: CD45RO-negative CD62L-positive naive CD4 T cells. The clonotype originates from a person aged 30-69 years in good health.

The CDR3 loop is CASSLVRNSPLHF. The CDR3, as DNA: TGTGCCAGCAGCCTTGTTCGGAATTCACCCCTCCACTTT. V gene TRBV27 combines with J gene TRBJ1-6; D ambiguous. This CDR3 contains 13 residues. Trimming cost V 6 bases and J 7 bases, with 10 bases left between them. Germline V lookup: CDR1 MNHEY, CDR2 SMNVEV (reference sequence).